The sample holds many counts of the clone carrying this T cell receptor (beta chain). Its target is not known. These data originate in a study of T cell repertoires in cytomegalovirus infection. As for the study in general: Indications came from public TCR beta signatures; they pointed to CMV infection and to a matching HLA type.

The V end was cut by 7 bases, the J end by 2 bases, with 12 bases between. The CDR3 totals 14 residues. Germline CDR1 and CDR2: MNHNS and SASEGT. MiXCR, applied by TCRdb to the reads, yields one record per CDR3 protein. The sample yields roughly 190,000 distinct CDR3 sequences, 7.5% to 10% seen once. Notes on the study in general: Public TCR beta family frequency separated CMV-and-HLA carriers, including in an independent cohort. HLA-C-restricted, CMV-specific TCR beta clonotypes were dominant ex vivo.

The chain combines TRBV6-1 with TRBJ1-5; D is unresolved. This receptor was taken from a human donor in good health (CMV status not recorded). Some clones in this sample may be carry-over from other donors' samples. The sequenced sample was PBMCs. The CDR3 is CASIRRQGNQPQHF. The CDR3 DNA reads as TGTGCCAGCATACGGCGGCAGGGCAATCAGCCCCAGCATTTT.